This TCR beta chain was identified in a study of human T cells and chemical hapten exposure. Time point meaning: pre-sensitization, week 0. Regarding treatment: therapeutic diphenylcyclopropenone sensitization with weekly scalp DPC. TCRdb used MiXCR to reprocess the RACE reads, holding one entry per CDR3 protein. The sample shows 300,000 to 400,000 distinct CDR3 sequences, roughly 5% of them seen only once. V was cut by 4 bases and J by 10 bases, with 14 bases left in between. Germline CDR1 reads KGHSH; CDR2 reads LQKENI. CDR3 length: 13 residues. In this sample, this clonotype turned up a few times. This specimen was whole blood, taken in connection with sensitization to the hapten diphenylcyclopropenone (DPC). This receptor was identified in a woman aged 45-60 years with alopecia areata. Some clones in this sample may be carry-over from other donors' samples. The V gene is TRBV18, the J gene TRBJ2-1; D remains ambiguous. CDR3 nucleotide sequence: TGTGCCAGCTCACTAGGGATCAGTACAGAGCAGTTCTTC. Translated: CASSLGISTEQFF.